Described below is a single T cell receptor beta chain sequence and its context. Which antigen it targets is not known. Per-base quality was not reported, and no clone a single base away is much larger than it. RNA was extracted with the RNeasy kit and roughly 0.45 to 1 ug was reverse transcribed using random hexamers. The immunoSEQ multiplex PCR assay, covering 54 Vbeta and 13 Jbeta segments, was used to amplify TCR beta CDR3 regions. To correct PCR amplification bias, a synthetic template baseline was used for both primer optimization and computational correction. The original pipeline was this. Only productive sequences were kept, with reads annotated to V, D and J genes according to IMGT and analyzed in immunoSEQ Analyzer. To calculate clonality, Shannon entropy was normalized by log2 of the number of productive unique sequences and then subtracted from one. For each patient and control, public and private clones were evaluated within the 100 most prevalent clones. A clone was defined as Susac-specific if it was absent from the healthy and MS cohorts, from roughly 980 published viral clones and from other ImmuneACCESS disease sequences. TCRdb applied fastp at Q25 and MiXCR to the public reads, then kept only in-frame beta chains. Each entry is one CDR3 protein sequence, shown with its most common DNA and genes. The V and J calls come from TCRdb's annotation, not from the publication. The sample table holds approximately 170,000 distinct CDR3 sequences, of which 92% were seen once. The top ten hold about 0.073% of the sample.

CDR1 and CDR2, per the germline V gene, are MGHRA and YSYEKL. From its cysteine to its phenylalanine, the CDR3 spans 15 amino acids. The read is trimmed to its CDR3 DNA, 45 bases read in frame from base 1. The junction carries 10 bases between V and J, which are trimmed by 0 bases and 4 bases respectively. Peripheral blood CD8+ and CD4+ T cells from healthy donors, Susac syndrome patients and multiple sclerosis patients were profiled by high-throughput TCR beta sequencing. Healthy donors were age- and sex-matched controls. Bulk CD8+ and CD4+ T cells were purified by magnetic negative isolation, whereas CD8+ TEMRA cells were enriched by FACS. Blood was drawn into EDTA tubes, processed within 24 hours, and PBMCs were isolated by density gradient centrifugation. PBMCs destined for TCR sequencing were cryopreserved in liquid nitrogen and later thawed in a 37 °C water bath. A purity of at least 90% was achieved for sorted or isolated CD4+, CD8+ and CD8+ TEMRA cells.

The data stem from a study of CD8 T cells in Susac syndrome (dated by TCRdb to the late 2010s). Study-wide context: Repertoire sequencing was used to test whether CD8+ T cell activation and differentiation in Susac syndrome was antigen driven.

On the study overall, not on this receptor specifically: The number of individuals in the TCR sequencing and HLA analysis was recognized as being relatively small.

The clonotype comes from a human donor in good health. This receptor chain uses TRBV4-1 and TRBJ1-3; the D gene lacks a confident call. The sequenced sample was CD4+ T cells from PBMCs. The CDR3 here reads CASSQEEGGGNTIYF. The bases are TGCGCCAGCAGCCAAGAAGAAGGAGGGGGAAACACCATATATTTT.